Listed here are 11 T cell receptor beta chains from one sample, sequenced in a study of T cell responses to AZD1222 COVID-19 vaccine. TCRdb keeps only in-frame clones here, not all; method: immunoSEQ multiplex PCR. The table includes almost 55,000 clones, roughly 80% detected once. The sample was peripheral blood, taken on day 0 of AZD1222 vaccination. Receptor source: an adult in good health.

V gene TRBV7-6 combines with J gene TRBJ1-1, with D possibly being TRBD1 (5 bases). Germline CDR1 reads SGHVS; CDR2 reads FNYEAQ. This CDR3 is 13 amino acids long. V lost 3 bases and J lost 3, with 8 bases in between. CDR3 bases: TGTGCCAGCAGCTTCAGGGTTCACACTGAAGCTTTCTTT. It yields the protein CASSFRVHTEAFF.

This clone was detected once. The chain couples TRBV7-2 to TRBJ1-1, with no clear D. This CDR3 is built from 14 residues. The V and J ends lost 3 bases and 6 bases respectively, with 14 bases between them. The germline CDR1 and CDR2 sequences are SGHTA and FQGNSA. The CDR3: CASSFIAGRAEAFF. The CDR3 nucleotides read TGTGCCAGCAGCTTTATTGCAGGTCGCGCTGAAGCTTTCTTT.

The rearrangement links TRBV5-1 to TRBJ2-1; unclear D gene. Germline V CDR1 and CDR2: SGHRS, YFSETQ. V dropped 4 bases and J dropped 1 base, with 15 bases sitting between them. The CDR3 is made up of 16 amino acids. CDR3 DNA sequence: TGCGCCAGCAGCCCGCGCCTGACTGGATCCTACAATGAGCAGTTCTTC. Its translation: CASSPRLTGSYNEQFF.

V usage is TRBV6-5 and J usage is TRBJ1-1; TRBD1 is a possible D gene (5 bases). The CDR3 loop spans 13 amino acids. Between the trimmed V and J ends, which lost 0 bases and 4 bases, there was a span of 6 bases. CDR1 MNHEY and CDR2 SVGAGI come from the germline V gene. CDR3 residues: CASSYSGGTEAFF. CDR3 nucleotide sequence: TGTGCCAGCAGTTACTCTGGGGGCACTGAAGCTTTCTTT.

The CDR3: CASSLTLYEQYF. As DNA, the CDR3 is TGTGCCAGCAGTCTGACCCTTTACGAGCAGTACTTC. The J gene is TRBJ2-7, the V gene TRBV6-2 or TRBV6-3; D gene ambiguous. The V gene's germline CDR1 is MNHEY and CDR2 SVGEGT. The CDR3 totals 12 residues. Deletions cut 5 bases from V and 4 bases from J, with 9 bases between.

This clone occurred once. This chain connects TRBV30 to TRBJ2-3; the D call may be TRBD1 or TRBD2 (5 bases each). The germline gives CDR1 GTSNPN, CDR2 SVGIG (reference sequence). Trimming removed 0 bases at V and 1 base at J, with 11 bases between. This CDR3 spans 15 amino acids. In nucleotides, the CDR3 is TGTGCCTGGAGTGTAGCGATGGGGGGCACAGATACGCAGTATTTT. It specifies CAWSVAMGGTDTQYF.

The rearrangement joins TRBV7-3 to TRBJ1-1; D is undetermined. There are 12 residues in the CDR3. Between the trimmed V and J ends, which lost 5 bases and 5 bases, there was a span of 9 bases. Germline CDR1 reads SGHTA; CDR2 reads FQGTGA. CDR3 nucleotides: TGTGCCAGCAGCCATCCAGGAACTGAAGCTTTCTTT. Its protein is CASSHPGTEAFF.

Here the CDR3 reads CASSQDLFATNEKLFF. Written as DNA, the CDR3 is TGCGCCAGCAGCCAAGATCTCTTTGCAACTAATGAAAAACTGTTTTTT. The rearrangement uses TRBV4-1 and TRBJ1-4, with D unclear. CDR1 MGHRA and CDR2 YSYEKL come from the germline V gene. With 0 bases removed from V and 0 bases from J, the gap between germline ends came to 8 bases. The CDR3 spans 16 residues.

The CDR3 loop reads CASSLKTDRGDQPQHF. The DNA of the CDR3 is TGCGCCAGCAGCTTGAAGACCGACAGGGGTGATCAGCCCCAGCATTTT. This sequence joins TRBV5-1 and TRBJ1-5, with 8 bases lining up with TRBD1. There are 16 residues in the CDR3. V was pared by 1 base and J by 5 bases, with 8 bases of the junction left unmatched. The germline CDR1 and CDR2 sequences are SGHRS and YFSETQ.

The V call is TRBV27, the J call TRBJ2-7, with 10 bases matching TRBD1. Germline V lookup: CDR1 MNHEY, CDR2 SMNVEV (reference sequence). This CDR3 spans 16 amino acids. V was clipped by 8 bases and J by 3 bases; unmatched bases: 13. The CDR3 DNA reads as TGTGCCAGCTTACCGGAGGACAGGGGGGAGTTCTACGAGCAGTACTTC. This encodes CASLPEDRGEFYEQYF.

The CDR3 DNA reads TGTGCCTGGAGTGGGGGATCGAGGCAGCCCCAGCATTTT. The encoded protein is CAWSGGSRQPQHF. The chain links TRBV30 to TRBJ1-5; D gene unclear. There are 13 residues in the CDR3. The V end lost 1 base, the J end lost 7 bases, and 11 bases lay between the germline ends. CDR1 is GTSNPN, CDR2 SVGIG, per germline (reference sequence).